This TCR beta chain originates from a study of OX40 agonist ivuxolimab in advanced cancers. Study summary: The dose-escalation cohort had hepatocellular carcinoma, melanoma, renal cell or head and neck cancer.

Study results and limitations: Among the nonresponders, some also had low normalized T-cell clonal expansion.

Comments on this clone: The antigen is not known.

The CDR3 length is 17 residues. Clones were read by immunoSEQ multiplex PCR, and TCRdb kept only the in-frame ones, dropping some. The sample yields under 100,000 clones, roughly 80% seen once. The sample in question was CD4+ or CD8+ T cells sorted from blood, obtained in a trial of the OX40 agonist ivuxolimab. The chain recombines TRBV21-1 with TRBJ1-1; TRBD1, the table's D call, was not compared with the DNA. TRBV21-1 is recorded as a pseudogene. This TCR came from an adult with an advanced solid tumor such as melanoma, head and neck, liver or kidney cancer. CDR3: CASSKRYGTGGGPEAFF. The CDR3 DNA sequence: TGTGCCAGCAGCAAAAGGTATGGCACAGGGGGCGGTCCCGAAGCTTTCTTT.